The 11 T cell receptor beta chains presented below share a single source sample, sequenced in a study of naive and memory T cell subsets. Study-level points and caveats: Naive repertoires, especially CD8, held a few larger clonotypes, possibly memory cells re-expressing CD45RA.

Their cognate antigens are unknown. An equimolar mix of two oligonucleotides served as the beta constant-region primer for TRBC1 and TRBC2. Nested alpha and beta constant-region primers with the SP2 primer drove four PCR rounds on ligated cDNA. TCRdb re-called the UMI-ligation and nested PCR reads with MiXCR, one entry per CDR3 protein. The sample contains 90,000 to 120,000 distinct CDR3 sequences, around 13% of which appear only once. The specimen was naive CD8+ T cells from blood. The receptor set was obtained from a human donor in good health.

This chain connects TRBV23-1 to TRBJ2-1; possibly TRBD1 for D (6 bases). TRBV23-1 has ORF status, its function being uncertain. The CDR3 covers 17 residues. Trimming stripped 2 bases from V and 7 bases from J, with 21 bases between. CDR3 DNA: TGCGCCAGCAGTCAAGTCCCACAGGGTGACATCAGGAATGAGCAGTTCTTC. Protein: CASSQVPQGDIRNEQFF.

The chain carries TRBV30 and TRBJ1-2; weak D call: TRBD1 (5 bases). V was cut by 3 bases and J by 7 bases, with 9 bases left in between. The CDR3 is 11 residues long. The V gene's germline CDR1 is GTSNPN and CDR2 SVGIG (reference sequence). The CDR3 sequence: CAWRDTFGYTF. CDR3 in DNA: TGTGCCTGGAGGGACACCTTTGGCTACACCTTC.

This clonotype was seen more than once but under ten times. The chain employs TRBV5-4 and TRBJ2-2; 13 bases agree with TRBD2. The germline gives CDR1 SGHNT, CDR2 YYREEE (reference sequence). CDR3 length: 16 residues. The V gene end was trimmed by 2 bases and the J gene end by 6 bases; junction bases not matched to a gene: 4. DNA of the CDR3: TGTGCCAGCAGCTTAGGACTAGCGGGAGAGGCCGGGGAGCTGTTTTTT. The encoded protein is CASSLGLAGEAGELFF.

This clonotype was observed a handful of times. The rearrangement uses TRBV20-1 and TRBJ1-1; D remains ambiguous. The V end lost 6 bases, the J end lost 5 bases, and 19 bases lay between the germline ends. In germline, CDR1 is DFQATT, CDR2 SNEGSKA (reference sequence). The CDR3 contains 14 residues. CDR3 sequence (DNA): TGCAGTGCCCGCGGACGGAGAGCACGGACTGAAGCTTTCTTT. This sequence encodes CSARGRRARTEAFF.

The chain joins TRBV20-1 to TRBJ2-7; TRBD1 matches at 9 bases. The length of the CDR3 is 13 residues. V dropped 7 bases and J dropped 1; count of bases not matched to a gene: 5. Germline CDR1 is DFQATT and CDR2 is SNEGSKA (reference sequence). In nucleotides, the CDR3 is TGCAGTGAAGGGGACAGGGTTTCCTACGAGCAGTACTTC. Its translation: CSEGDRVSYEQYF.

This chain connects TRBV27 to TRBJ2-1; TRBD2 agrees at 9 bases. V shed 5 bases, J shed 2 bases, and the junction held 4 bases outside the gene matches. In germline, CDR1 is MNHEY, CDR2 SMNVEV (reference sequence). This CDR3 has 15 amino acids. The CDR3 here is CASSLLAGAYNEQFF. The CDR3 nucleotides are TGTGCCAGCAGTCTGTTAGCGGGGGCCTACAATGAGCAGTTCTTC.

The rearrangement uses TRBV5-6 and TRBJ1-5, with D uncertain. Germline lookup yields CDR1 SGHDT and CDR2 YYEEEE. The CDR3 is made up of 12 amino acids. Trimming pared 2 bases from V and 6 bases from J, leaving 6 bases between. CDR3 nucleotides: TGTGCCAGCAGCTTTGGGGTTCAGCCCCAGCATTTT. Protein sequence: CASSFGVQPQHF.

The table lists this clonotype with a few counts. The V call is TRBV15, the J call TRBJ2-1; 8 bases match TRBD2. Germline CDR1 and CDR2: LNHNV and YYDKDF (reference sequence). CDR3 length: 16 amino acids. V lost 5 bases to trimming and J lost 2 bases; unmatched junction nucleotides: 8. Here the CDR3 DNA reads TGTGCCACCAGCGGTTTAGCGGGAAGGCCCTACAATGAGCAGTTCTTC. Translation gives CATSGLAGRPYNEQFF.

This clonotype was picked up many times. V is TRBV7-9 and J is TRBJ1-5; D may be TRBD1 (5 bases). The CDR3 is 14 residues long. V was trimmed by 1 base and J by 10 bases, leaving 14 bases between them. Germline V gives CDR1 SEHNR, CDR2 FQNEAQ (reference sequence). CDR3 bases: TGTGCCAGCAGCTTAGGGAACCAGGGAGATCCCCAGCATTTT. Translated: CASSLGNQGDPQHF. Combining the CDR3 with reference TRBV7-9 and TRBJ1-5 gives the whole variable domain DTGVSQNPRHKITKRGQNVTFRCDPISEHNRLYWYRQTLGQGPEFLTYFQNEAQLEKSRLLSDRFSAERPKGSFSTLEIQRTEQGDSAMYLCASSLGNQGDPQHFGDGTRLSIL.

V gene TRBV11-2 combines with J gene TRBJ2-7; possible D gene TRBD1, 5 bases. Germline CDR1 SGHAT, CDR2 FQNNGV. The germline V and J ends were trimmed by 0 bases and 0 bases, with 9 bases remaining between them. This CDR3 has 15 residues. The CDR3 DNA is TGTGCCAGCAGCTTAGAAGGGGTGAGCTCCTACGAGCAGTACTTC. This encodes CASSLEGVSSYEQYF. The whole variable domain, remainder taken from reference TRBV11-2 and TRBJ2-7, is EAGVAQSPRYKIIEKRQSVAFWCNPISGHATLYWYQQILGQGPKLLIQFQNNGVVDDSQLPKDRFSAERLKGVDSTLKIQPAKLEDSAVYLCASSLEGVSSYEQYFGPGTRLTVT.

V gene TRBV19 combines with J gene TRBJ2-1; 11 positions match TRBD2. V gave up 2 bases and J gave up 5 bases; unmatched junction bases: 2. Germline V gene lookup returns CDR1 LNHDA and CDR2 SQIVND (reference sequence). CDR3 length: 15 residues. CDR3 in amino acids: CASSITSGSHNEQFF. Written as DNA, the CDR3 is TGTGCCAGTAGTATAACTAGCGGGAGCCACAATGAGCAGTTCTTC.